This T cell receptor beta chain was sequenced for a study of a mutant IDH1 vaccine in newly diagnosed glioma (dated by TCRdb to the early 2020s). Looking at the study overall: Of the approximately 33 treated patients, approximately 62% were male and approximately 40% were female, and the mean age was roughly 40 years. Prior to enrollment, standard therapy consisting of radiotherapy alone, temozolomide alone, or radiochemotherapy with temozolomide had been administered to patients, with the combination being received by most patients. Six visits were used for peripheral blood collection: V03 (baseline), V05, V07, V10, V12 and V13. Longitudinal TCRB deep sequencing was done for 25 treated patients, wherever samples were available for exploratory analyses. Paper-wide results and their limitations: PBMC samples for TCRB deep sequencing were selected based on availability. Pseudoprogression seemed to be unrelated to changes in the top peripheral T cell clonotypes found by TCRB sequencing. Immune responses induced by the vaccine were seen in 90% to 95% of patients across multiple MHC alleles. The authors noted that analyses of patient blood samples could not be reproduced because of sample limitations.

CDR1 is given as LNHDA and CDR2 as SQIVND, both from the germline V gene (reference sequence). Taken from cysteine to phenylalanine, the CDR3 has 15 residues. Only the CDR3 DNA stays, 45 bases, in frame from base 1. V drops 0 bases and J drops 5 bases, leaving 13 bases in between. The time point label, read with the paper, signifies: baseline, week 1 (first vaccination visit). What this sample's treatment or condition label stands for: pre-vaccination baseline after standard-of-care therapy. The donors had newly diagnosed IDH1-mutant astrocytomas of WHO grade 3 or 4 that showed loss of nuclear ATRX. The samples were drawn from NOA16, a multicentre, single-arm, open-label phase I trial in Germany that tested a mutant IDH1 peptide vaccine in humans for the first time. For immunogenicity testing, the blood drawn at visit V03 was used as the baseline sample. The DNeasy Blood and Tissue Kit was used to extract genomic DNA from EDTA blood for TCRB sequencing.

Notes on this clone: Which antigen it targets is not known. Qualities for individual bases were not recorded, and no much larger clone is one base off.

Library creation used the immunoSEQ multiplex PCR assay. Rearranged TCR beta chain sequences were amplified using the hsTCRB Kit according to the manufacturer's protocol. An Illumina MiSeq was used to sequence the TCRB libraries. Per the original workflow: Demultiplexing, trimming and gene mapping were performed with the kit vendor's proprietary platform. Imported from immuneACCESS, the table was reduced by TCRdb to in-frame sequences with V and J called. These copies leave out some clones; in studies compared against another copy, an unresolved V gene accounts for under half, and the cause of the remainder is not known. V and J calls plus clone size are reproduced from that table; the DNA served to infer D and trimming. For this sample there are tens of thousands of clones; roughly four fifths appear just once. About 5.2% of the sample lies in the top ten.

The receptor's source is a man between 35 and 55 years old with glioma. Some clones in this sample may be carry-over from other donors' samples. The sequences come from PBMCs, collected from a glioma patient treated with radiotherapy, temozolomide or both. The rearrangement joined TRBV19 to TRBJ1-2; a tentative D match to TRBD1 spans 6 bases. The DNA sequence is TGTGCCAGTAGTATAGATCTGGGGGCTGGATATGGCTACACCTTC. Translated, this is CASSIDLGAGYGYTF.